The 6 T cell receptor beta chains below were found in one sample sequenced in a study of cytomegalovirus exposure and HLA in healthy donors. Clones were read by immunoSEQ multiplex PCR, and TCRdb kept only the in-frame ones, dropping some. The table records tens of thousands of clones, approximately 96% of them present only once. What was sequenced was PBMCs. All receptors derive from a man aged 18 to 35 in good health and CMV-seropositive.

This sequence joins TRBV2 and TRBJ2-7, with D perhaps TRBD1 (6 bases). V lost 7 bases to trimming and J lost 0 bases, with 16 bases between them. The germline gives CDR1 SNHLY, CDR2 FYNNEI. The CDR3 spans 15 residues. The CDR3 here is CASTTDRLSSYEQYF. The CDR3 DNA sequence: TGTGCCAGCACGACCGACAGGCTTAGCTCCTACGAGCAGTACTTC.

This clone is classed as medium-sized. The chain has TRBV19 and TRBJ2-7; 7 bases agree with TRBD1. The CDR3 is 14 amino acids. Germline lookup yields CDR1 LNHDA and CDR2 SQIVND (reference sequence). Unmatched junction bases numbered 6, after V lost 7 bases and J lost 0 bases. Here the CDR3 DNA reads TGTGCCAGTACCCCGACAGGGAGCTCCTACGAGCAGTACTTC. Protein product: CASTPTGSSYEQYF.

The CDR3 is CASRQGAHTEAFF. DNA for the CDR3: TGTGCCAGCAGACAGGGGGCTCACACTGAAGCTTTCTTT. This chain uses TRBV7-9 with TRBJ1-1; TRBD1 aligns across 9 bases. The CDR3 runs to 13 residues. J was trimmed by 3 bases and V by 6 bases; bases with no gene match: 2. The germline gives CDR1 SEHNR, CDR2 FQNEAQ (reference sequence).

The chain uses TRBV28 and TRBJ1-2; 9 nucleotides agree with TRBD1. Trimming took 4 bases from V and 8 from J; bases not matched to a gene: 5. This CDR3 is built from 13 residues. Germline V gene sequence: CDR1 MDHEN, CDR2 SYDVKM. The CDR3 region is CASSSDRGEGYTF. The CDR3 nucleotides are TGTGCCAGCAGTTCTGACAGGGGGGAAGGCTACACCTTC.

This clone was observed a handful of times. CDR3 nucleotide sequence: TGTGCCAGCAATGCGGGACAGGATGGAAACACCATATATTTT. It codes for CASNAGQDGNTIYF. V gene TRBV9 combines with J gene TRBJ1-3; 8 nucleotides line up with TRBD1. This CDR3 region has 14 residues. In germline, CDR1 is SGDLS, CDR2 YYNGEE. The V and J ends lost 6 bases and 3 bases, in that order; junction bases with no gene match: 5.

The V and J genes are TRBV6-1 and TRBJ1-6; D gene uncertain. This CDR3 comprises 15 residues. The ends were cut back, 2 bases at V and 6 bases at J, with 11 bases in the middle. Germline loops: CDR1 MNHNS, CDR2 SASEGT. The CDR3 nucleotides read TGTGCCAGCAGTGAACTCGCGGGTCGTAATTCACCCCTCCACTTT. This encodes CASSELAGRNSPLHF.